The source of this T cell receptor beta chain is a study of identical twins. Looked up from germline, CDR1 is SQVTM and CDR2 is ANQGSEA. The CDR3 has 13 amino acids. Losses at the gene ends were 6 bases for V and 9 bases for J; bases not matched to a gene: 11. Unique molecular identifiers were in the cDNA, with template-switch universal primer binding. TCRdb passed the 5' RACE reads through MiXCR, listing each CDR3 protein once. Among fewer than 900,000 distinct CDR3 sequences listed, approximately 21% were seen once. This clonotype was recorded a few times. Another study also made use of these data, one on T cells expressing NK-cell markers. That work states: There were seven HCMV-seropositive donors and one seronegative donor among the eight sequenced.

The source material was PBMCs. The J gene is TRBJ2-1, the V gene TRBV29-1; 7 bases are a match to TRBD1. The TCR originated in a woman aged 18-30 years in good health. The CDR3 DNA is TGCAGCGTCACACCGGGACAGATAGTTGAGCAGTTCTTC. This gives the protein CSVTPGQIVEQFF.